What follows is one T cell receptor (beta chain) and its context. Antigen: not known. This record belongs to a study of cytomegalovirus exposure and HLA in healthy donors. Study background: Findings of an earlier analysis included around 100 million unique TCR beta sequences from 170 million or so T cells.

Amplification used 60 Vbeta primers and 13 Jbeta primers. Using immunoSEQ multiplex PCR, the repertoire was profiled, and TCRdb retains in-frame clones only, with some absent. The sample contains roughly 97,000 clones, approximately 70% of which appear only once. The V segment lost 3 bases and the J segment 7 bases; nucleotides outside the gene matches: 9. The V gene's germline CDR1 is SGHRS and CDR2 YFSETQ. The length of the CDR3 is 14 residues. Study observations and caveats: Specific recognition of CMV antigens was confirmed in vitro for a few chains (all CMV-associated).

The chain links TRBV5-1 to TRBJ1-1; 7 positions match TRBD1. The sequencing sample was made of PBMCs. The origin of this receptor is a man aged 35 to 55 in good health and CMV-seronegative. The CDR3 DNA is TGCGCCAGCAGCTCATTGACAGGGTTGAGTGAAGCTTTCTTT. Translated, it gives CASSSLTGLSEAFF.